This TCR beta chain was retrieved from a study of radiotherapy plus CTLA-4 blockade in lung cancer. V dropped 0 bases and J dropped 5 bases, with 2 bases sitting between them. Germline V CDR1 and CDR2: SGDLS, YYNGEE. There are 11 residues in the CDR3. Only in-frame clones appear in the TCRdb table, and some are missing; sequencing was by immunoSEQ multiplex PCR. The sample carries about 95,000 clones, roughly 80% recorded once. The receptor was isolated from a human donor with non-small cell lung cancer who had stable disease on radiotherapy plus ipilimumab. Material: peripheral blood, obtained from a patient treated with radiotherapy plus ipilimumab. The chain combines TRBV9 with TRBJ1-2, with D uncertain. The CDR3 here is CASSVGYGYTF. Written as DNA, the CDR3 is TGTGCCAGCAGCGTAGGGTATGGCTACACCTTC.